This TCR beta chain was sequenced during a study of prognosis after radiotherapy for stage I lung cancer. Broader study findings: Lower post-radiation Shannon entropy was seen in patients who went on to develop distant metastases.

The sample holds a few counts of this clonotype. Its antigen is as yet unknown. A much larger clonotype is one base distant, so this may be a read error. Trimming pared 4 bases from V and 7 bases from J, leaving 7 bases between. The germline V gene encodes CDR1 MNHEY and CDR2 SVGAGI. This CDR3 region has 11 residues. Starting from genomic DNA, TCR beta CDR3 was amplified through two-round multiplex PCR. Each TRBV and TRBJ gene had its own primer in the first PCR round. TCRdb analysed the multiplex PCR reads with MiXCR anew, one entry per CDR3 protein. The sample has around 30,000 distinct CDR3 sequences, less than 35% seen once; the top ten hold 33%. There were about 6.3 milliliters of peripheral blood drawn at each of two time points.

This chain links TRBV6-5 with TRBJ2-5, with D uncertain. Sequenced here: PBMCs, sampled before or after stereotactic body radiation therapy (not recorded which). The TCR sequence derives from a donor aged 50 or older with non-small cell lung cancer. The CDR3, as DNA: TGTGCCAGCAGTTTGTGGGTGACCCAGTACTTC. It encodes CASSLWVTQYF.